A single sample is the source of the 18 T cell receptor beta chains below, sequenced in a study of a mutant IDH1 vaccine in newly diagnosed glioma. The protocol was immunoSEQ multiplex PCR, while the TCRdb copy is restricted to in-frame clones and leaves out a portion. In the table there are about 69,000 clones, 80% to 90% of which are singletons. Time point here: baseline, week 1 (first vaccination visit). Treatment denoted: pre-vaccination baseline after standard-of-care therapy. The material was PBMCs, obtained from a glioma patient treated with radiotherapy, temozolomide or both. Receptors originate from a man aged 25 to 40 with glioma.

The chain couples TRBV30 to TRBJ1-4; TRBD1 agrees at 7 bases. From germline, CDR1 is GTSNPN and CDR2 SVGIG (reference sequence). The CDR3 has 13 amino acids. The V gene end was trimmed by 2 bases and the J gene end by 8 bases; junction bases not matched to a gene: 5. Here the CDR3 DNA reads TGTGCCTGGAGTTGGACAGGTGGCGAAAAACTGTTTTTT. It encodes CAWSWTGGEKLFF.

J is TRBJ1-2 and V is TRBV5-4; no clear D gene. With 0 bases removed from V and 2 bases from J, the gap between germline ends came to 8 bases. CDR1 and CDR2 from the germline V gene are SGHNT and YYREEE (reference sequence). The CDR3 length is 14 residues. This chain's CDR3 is CASSLEGGNYGYTF. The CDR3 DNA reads TGTGCCAGCAGCTTGGAGGGCGGAAACTATGGCTACACCTTC.

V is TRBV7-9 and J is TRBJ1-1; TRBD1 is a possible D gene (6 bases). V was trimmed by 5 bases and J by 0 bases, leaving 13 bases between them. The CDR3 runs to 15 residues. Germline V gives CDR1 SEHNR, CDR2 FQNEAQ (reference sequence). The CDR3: CASSMLTGLNTEAFF. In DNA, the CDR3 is TGTGCCAGCAGCATGCTGACAGGCTTGAACACTGAAGCTTTCTTT.

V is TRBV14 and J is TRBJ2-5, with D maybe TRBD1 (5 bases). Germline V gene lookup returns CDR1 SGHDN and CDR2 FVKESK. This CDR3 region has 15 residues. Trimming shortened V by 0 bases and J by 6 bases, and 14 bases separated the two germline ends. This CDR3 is CASSQEQQGWQTQYF. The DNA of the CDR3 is TGTGCCAGCAGCCAAGAGCAGCAGGGATGGCAGACCCAGTACTTC.

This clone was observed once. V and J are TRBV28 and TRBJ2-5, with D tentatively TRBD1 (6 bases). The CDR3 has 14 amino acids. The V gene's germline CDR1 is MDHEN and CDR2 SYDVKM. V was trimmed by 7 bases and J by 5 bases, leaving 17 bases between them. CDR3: CASTSLQGVETQYF. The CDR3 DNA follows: TGTGCCAGCACCTCGCTACAGGGAGTGGAGACCCAGTACTTC.

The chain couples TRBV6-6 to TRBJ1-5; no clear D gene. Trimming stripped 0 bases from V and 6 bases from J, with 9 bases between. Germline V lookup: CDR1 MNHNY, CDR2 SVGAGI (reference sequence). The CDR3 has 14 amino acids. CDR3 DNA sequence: TGTGCCAGCAGTTACTCGACGATAGGTCAGCCCCAGCATTTT. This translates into CASSYSTIGQPQHF.

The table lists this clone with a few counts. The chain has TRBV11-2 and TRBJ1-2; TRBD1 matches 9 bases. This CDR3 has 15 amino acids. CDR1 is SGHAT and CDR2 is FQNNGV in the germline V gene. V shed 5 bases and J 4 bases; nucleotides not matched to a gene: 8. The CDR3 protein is CASSPPQGAGYGYTF. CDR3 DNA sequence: TGTGCCAGCAGCCCCCCACAGGGGGCGGGCTATGGCTACACCTTC.

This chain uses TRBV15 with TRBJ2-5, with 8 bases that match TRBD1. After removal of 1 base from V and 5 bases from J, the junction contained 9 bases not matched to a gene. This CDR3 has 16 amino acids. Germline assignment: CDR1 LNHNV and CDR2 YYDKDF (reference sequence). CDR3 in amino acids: CATSRGDVRGQETQYF. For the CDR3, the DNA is TGTGCCACCAGCAGAGGAGACGTCAGGGGGCAGGAGACCCAGTACTTC.

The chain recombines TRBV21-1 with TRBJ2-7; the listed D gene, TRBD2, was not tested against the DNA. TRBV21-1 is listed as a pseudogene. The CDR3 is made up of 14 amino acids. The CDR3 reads CASSKAVLLYEQYF. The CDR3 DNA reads TGTGCCAGCAGCAAAGCTGTACTCCTGTACGAGCAGTACTTC.

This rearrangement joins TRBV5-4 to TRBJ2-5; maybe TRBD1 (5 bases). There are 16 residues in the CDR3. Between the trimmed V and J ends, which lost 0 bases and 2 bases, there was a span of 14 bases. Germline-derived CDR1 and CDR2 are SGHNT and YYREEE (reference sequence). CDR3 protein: CASSLVGPAGQETQYF. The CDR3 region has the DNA TGTGCCAGCAGCTTGGTAGGGCCGGCAGGGCAAGAGACCCAGTACTTC.

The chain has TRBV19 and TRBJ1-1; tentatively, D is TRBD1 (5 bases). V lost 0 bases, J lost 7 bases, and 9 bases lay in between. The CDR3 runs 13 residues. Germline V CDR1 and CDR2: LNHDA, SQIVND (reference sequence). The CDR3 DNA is TGTGCCAGTAGTATAGATTTGACAGTTGAAGCTTTCTTT. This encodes CASSIDLTVEAFF. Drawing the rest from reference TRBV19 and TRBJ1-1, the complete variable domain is DGGITQSPKYLFRKEGQNVTLSCEQNLNHDAMYWYRQDPGQGLRLIYYSQIVNDFQKGDIAEGYSVSREKKESFPLTVTSAQKNPTAFYLCASSIDLTVEAFFGQGTRLTVV.

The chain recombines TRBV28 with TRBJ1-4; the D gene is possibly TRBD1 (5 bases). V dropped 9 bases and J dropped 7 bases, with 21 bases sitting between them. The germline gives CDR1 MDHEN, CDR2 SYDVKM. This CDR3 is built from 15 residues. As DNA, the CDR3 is TGTGCCAGACACCATCGTCCCAGGGTAGGTGAAAAACTGTTTTTT. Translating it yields CARHHRPRVGEKLFF.

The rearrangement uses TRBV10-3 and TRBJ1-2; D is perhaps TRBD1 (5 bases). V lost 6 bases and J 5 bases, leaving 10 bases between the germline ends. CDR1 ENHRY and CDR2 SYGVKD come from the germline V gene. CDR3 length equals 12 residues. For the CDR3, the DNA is TGTGCCATCAGCCCAGGGTTTTATGGCTACACCTTC. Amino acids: CAISPGFYGYTF.

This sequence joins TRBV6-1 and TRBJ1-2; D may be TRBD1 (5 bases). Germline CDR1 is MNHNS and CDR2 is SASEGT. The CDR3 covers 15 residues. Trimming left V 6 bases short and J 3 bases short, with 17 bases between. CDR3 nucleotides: TGTGCCAGCAGCGGCCCAGGGAAGGGCCACTATGGCTACACCTTC. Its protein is CASSGPGKGHYGYTF.

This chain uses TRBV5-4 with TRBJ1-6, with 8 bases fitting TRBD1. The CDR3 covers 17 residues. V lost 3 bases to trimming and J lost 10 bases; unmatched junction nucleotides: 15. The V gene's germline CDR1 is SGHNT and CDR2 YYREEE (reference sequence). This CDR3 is CASSYRPTNRGWSPLHF. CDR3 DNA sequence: TGTGCCAGCAGCTACCGACCGACTAACAGGGGGTGGTCACCCCTCCACTTT.

For the CDR3, the DNA is TGTGCCAGCAGTTTGGGGGGGCTGGGGTCACCCCTCCACTTT. The encoded protein is CASSLGGLGSPLHF. The rearrangement joins TRBV27 to TRBJ1-6, with D possibly matching TRBD1 (6 bases). This CDR3 comprises 14 residues. In germline, CDR1 is MNHEY, CDR2 SMNVEV (reference sequence). V was shortened by 3 bases and J by 10 bases, with 13 bases between the two germline ends.

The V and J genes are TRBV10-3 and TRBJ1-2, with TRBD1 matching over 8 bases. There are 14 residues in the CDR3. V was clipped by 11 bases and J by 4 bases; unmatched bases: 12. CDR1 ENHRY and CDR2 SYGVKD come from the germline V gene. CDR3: CAALPTTGGYGYTF. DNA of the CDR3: TGTGCCGCCCTCCCAACAACAGGGGGCTATGGCTACACCTTC.

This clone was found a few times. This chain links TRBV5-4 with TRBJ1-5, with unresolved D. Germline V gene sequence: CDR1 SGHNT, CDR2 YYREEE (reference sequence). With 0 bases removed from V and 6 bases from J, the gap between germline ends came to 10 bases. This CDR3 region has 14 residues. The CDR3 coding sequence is TGTGCCAGCAGCTTGGATGGTTCCGGTCAGCCCCAGCATTTT. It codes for CASSLDGSGQPQHF. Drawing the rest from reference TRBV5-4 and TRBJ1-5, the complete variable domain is ETGVTQSPTHLIKTRGQQVTLRCSSQSGHNTVSWYQQALGQGPQFIFQYYREEENGRGNFPPRFSGLQFPNYSSELNVNALELDDSALYLCASSLDGSGQPQHFGDGTRLSIL.